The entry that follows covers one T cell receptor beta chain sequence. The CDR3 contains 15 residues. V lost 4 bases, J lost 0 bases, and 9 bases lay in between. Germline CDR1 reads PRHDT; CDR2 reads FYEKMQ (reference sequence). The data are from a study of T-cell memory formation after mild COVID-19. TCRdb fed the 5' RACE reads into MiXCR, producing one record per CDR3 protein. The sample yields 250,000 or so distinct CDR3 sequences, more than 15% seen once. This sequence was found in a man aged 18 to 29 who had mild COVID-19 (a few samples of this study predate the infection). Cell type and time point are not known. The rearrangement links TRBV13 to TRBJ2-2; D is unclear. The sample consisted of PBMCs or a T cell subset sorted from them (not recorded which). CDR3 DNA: TGTGCCAGCAGCTCGGCGAACGCGAACACCGGGGAGCTGTTTTTT. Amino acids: CASSSANANTGELFF.